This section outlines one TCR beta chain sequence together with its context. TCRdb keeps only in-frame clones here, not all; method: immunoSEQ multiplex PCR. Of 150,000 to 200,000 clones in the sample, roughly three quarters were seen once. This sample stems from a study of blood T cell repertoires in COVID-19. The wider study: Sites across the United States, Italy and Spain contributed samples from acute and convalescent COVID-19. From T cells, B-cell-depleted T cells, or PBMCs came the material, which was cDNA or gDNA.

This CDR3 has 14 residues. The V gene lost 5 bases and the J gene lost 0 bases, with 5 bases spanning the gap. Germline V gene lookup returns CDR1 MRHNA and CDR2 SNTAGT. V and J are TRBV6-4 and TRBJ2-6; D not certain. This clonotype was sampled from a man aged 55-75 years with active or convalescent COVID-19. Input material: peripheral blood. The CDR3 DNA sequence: TGTGCCAGCAGTATCATCTCTGGGGCCAACGTCCTGACTTTC. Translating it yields CASSIISGANVLTF.